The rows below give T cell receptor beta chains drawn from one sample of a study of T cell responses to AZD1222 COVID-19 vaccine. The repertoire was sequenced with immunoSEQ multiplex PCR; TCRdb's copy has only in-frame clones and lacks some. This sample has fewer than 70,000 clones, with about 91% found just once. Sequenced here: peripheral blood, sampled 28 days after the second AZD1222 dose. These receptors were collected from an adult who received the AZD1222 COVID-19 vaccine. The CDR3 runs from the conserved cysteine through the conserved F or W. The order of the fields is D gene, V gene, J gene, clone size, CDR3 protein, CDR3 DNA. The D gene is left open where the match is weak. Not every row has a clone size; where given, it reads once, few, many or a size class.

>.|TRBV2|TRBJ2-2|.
CASSEQWGELFF
TGTGCCAGCAGCGAGCAGTGGGGGGAGCTGTTTTTT
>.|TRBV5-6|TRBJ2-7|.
CASSLGGGQVRLEQYF
TGTGCCAGCAGCTTGGGTGGGGGGCAGGTTAGACTCGAGCAGTACTTC
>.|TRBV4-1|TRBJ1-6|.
CASSQDRGERRSYNSPLHF
TGCGCCAGCAGCCAAGATCGAGGAGAGCGACGCTCCTATAATTCACCCCTCCACTTT
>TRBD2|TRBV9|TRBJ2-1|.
CASSAIGASGRSSYNEQFF
TGTGCCAGCAGCGCAATTGGGGCTAGCGGGAGGAGCTCCTACAATGAGCAGTTCTTC
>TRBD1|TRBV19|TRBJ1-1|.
CASSIGQGGTEAFF
TGTGCCAGTAGTATAGGGCAGGGGGGCACTGAAGCTTTCTTT
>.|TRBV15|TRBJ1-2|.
CATSRDRRDYGYTF
TGTGCCACCAGCAGAGATCGGAGGGACTATGGCTACACCTTC
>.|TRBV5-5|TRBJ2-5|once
CASSEIRAQETQYF
TGTGCCAGCAGCGAGATTCGGGCCCAAGAGACCCAGTACTTC
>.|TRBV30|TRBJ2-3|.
CAWKRDSDTQYF
TGTGCCTGGAAAAGGGATTCAGATACGCAGTATTTT
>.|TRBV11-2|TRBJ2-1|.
CASSLLQGSNNEQFF
TGTGCCAGCAGCCTCCTGCAGGGGTCAAACAATGAGCAGTTCTTC
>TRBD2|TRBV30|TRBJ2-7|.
CAWSPGLAGSYEQYF
TGTGCCTGGAGTCCCGGACTAGCGGGGTCCTACGAGCAGTACTTC
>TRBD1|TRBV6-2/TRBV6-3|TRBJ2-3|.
CASSFGTGRTQYF
TGTGCCAGCAGTTTCGGGACAGGGCGTACGCAGTATTTT
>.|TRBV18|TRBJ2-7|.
CASSSDIYYEQYF
TGTGCCAGCTCATCGGACATCTACTACGAGCAGTACTTC
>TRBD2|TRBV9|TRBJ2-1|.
CASSTQGTSGNEQFF
TGTGCCAGCAGCACCCAGGGAACTAGCGGGAATGAGCAGTTCTTC
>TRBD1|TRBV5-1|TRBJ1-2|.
CASRQGATGYGYTF
TGCGCCAGCAGACAGGGGGCTACGGGCTATGGCTACACCTTC
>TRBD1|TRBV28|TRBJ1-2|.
CASSGGTGGLDGYTF
TGTGCCAGCAGCGGGGGGACAGGGGGGTTGGATGGCTACACCTTC